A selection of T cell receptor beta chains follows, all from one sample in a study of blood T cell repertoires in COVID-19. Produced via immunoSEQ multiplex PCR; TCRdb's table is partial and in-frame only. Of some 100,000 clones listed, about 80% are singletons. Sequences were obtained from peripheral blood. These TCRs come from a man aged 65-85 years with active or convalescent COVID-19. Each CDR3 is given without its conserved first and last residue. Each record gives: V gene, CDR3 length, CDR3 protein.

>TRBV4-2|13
ASSPRRTGGNEQY
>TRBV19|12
ATETALLGQPQH
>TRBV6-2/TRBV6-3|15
ASSYSLVVTGRTEAF
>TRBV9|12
ASSVWREDGEQF
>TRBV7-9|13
ASSSGLAGGPLQY
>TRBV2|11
ASSELAINEQF
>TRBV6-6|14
ASSYSIPGGRGELF
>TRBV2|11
ASSDYSYEKLF
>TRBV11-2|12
ASSSGTGYSEQF
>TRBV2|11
ASRGGGNYGYT
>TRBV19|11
ASSIYREGEQY
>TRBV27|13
ASSPRDSYTGELF
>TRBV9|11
ASSVELISEQY
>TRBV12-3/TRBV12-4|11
ASSPPPYNEQF
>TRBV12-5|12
ASGLAQGNEKLF
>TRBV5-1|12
ASSPGTGNTEAF
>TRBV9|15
ASSTQDRTQFPYEQY
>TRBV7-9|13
ASSLGSGPQETQY
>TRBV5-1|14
ASSLGGNRMNTEAF
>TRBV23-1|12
ASSQRAGGETQY
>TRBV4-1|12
ASSQVAGDYEQY
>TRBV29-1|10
PTGGSYTEAF
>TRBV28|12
ASIGRGNTGELF